This TCR beta chain was captured by sequencing in a study of radiation and T cells in renal cell carcinoma. Study observations and caveats: From baseline, blood top tumor clonotypes peaked at 2 weeks post-radiation.

This CDR3 comprises 15 residues. V was trimmed by 3 bases and J by 5 bases, leaving 17 bases between them. Germline assignment: CDR1 SGHNT and CDR2 YYREEE (reference sequence). Time point denoted: blood 4 weeks post-SBRT, at nephrectomy. Specified treatment: 15 Gy SBRT to primary tumor, nephrectomy 4 weeks later. Nephrectomy followed 15 Gy stereotactic body radiation by 4 weeks. After SBRT, blood was collected at 2 and 4 weeks, plus baseline. This renal cell carcinoma was of the clear cell type. Assay used: immunoSEQ multiplex PCR; TCRdb lists only in-frame clones, some missing. The sample has tens of thousands of clones, 70% to 90% seen once. This clone was found a few times. Antigen unknown.

This receptor was identified in a man in his forties or fifties with renal cell carcinoma. The V call is TRBV5-4, the J call TRBJ1-2; D might be TRBD1 (5 bases). This specimen consisted of blood, obtained from a patient whose treatment included radiotherapy and nephrectomy. CDR3 residues: CASSSATGTLYGYTF. The CDR3 DNA reads as TGTGCCAGCAGCTCCGCTACCGGGACTTTATATGGCTACACCTTC.